The TCR beta chain under discussion was sequenced for a study of T cell responses to AZD1222 COVID-19 vaccine. Overall study results and limits: Unmutated variant regions reportedly attract nearly half of all spike-specific TCRs. Spike was spanned by vaccine-associated CD4 TCRs, with dominance at 160-218 and 743-854. All repertoire sampling was performed exclusively after the peak T cell response.

A word on this clone: The antigen is not known.

Produced via immunoSEQ multiplex PCR; TCRdb's table is partial and in-frame only. The profile shows some 140,000 clones, 85% to 90% of them singletons. The source material was peripheral blood, sampled on day 0 of AZD1222 vaccination. This clonotype originated in an adult in good health.

The DNA for the CDR3 is TGTGCCAGCAGCCCCCGACAGGGGGCGAATGAAAAACTGTTTTTT. This encodes CASSPRQGANEKLFF. The V gene is TRBV3-1 (or the pseudogene TRBV3-2), the J gene TRBJ1-4, with 10 nucleotides matching TRBD1. The V gene's germline CDR1 is LGHDT and CDR2 YNNKEL (reference sequence). The trim removed 4 bases at V and 5 bases at J, leaving 4 bases unmatched. The CDR3 has 15 residues.